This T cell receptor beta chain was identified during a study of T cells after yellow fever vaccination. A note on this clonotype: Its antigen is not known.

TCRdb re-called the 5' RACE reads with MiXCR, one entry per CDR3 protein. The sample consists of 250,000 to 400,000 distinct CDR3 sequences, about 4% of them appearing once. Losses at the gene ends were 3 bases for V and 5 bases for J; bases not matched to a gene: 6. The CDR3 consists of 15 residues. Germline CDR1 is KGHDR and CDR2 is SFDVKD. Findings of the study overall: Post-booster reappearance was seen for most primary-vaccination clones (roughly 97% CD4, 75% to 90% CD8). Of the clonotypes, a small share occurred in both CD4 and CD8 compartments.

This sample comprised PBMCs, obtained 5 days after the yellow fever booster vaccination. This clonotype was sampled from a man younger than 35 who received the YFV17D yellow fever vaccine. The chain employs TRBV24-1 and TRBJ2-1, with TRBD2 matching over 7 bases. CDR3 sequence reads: CATSDKRGHHNEQFF. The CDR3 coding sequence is TGTGCCACCAGTGATAAGCGGGGCCACCACAATGAGCAGTTCTTC.